This TCR beta chain was documented in a study of T cell clonotyping in hematopoietic cell transplantation. Study details: Cytoreduction preceded collection of pretransplant recipient samples. Regarding the study as a whole: CD4 and CD8 repertoire contributions could not be separated without sorting.

The assay was immunoSEQ multiplex PCR, and TCRdb's table has in-frame clones only and misses some. The sample includes 15,000 to 20,000 clones, about 72% of them seen just once. Specified time point: recipient sample about 28 days before transplant, after cytoreduction. Recipients were bled about 28 days pretransplant and at posttransplant days 30, 100, 180. This clone qualifies as medium-sized. What it recognizes is unknown. Trimming took 0 bases from V and 0 from J, leaving 17 bases between them. This CDR3 has 18 residues. The germline V gene has CDR1 SGHTA and CDR2 FQGNSA. The source is a man between 60 and 75 years old with acute myeloid leukemia. Some clones in this sample may be carry-over from other donors' samples. The input for sequencing was peripheral blood mononuclear cells, taken before stem cell transplant. The rearrangement links TRBV7-2 to TRBJ1-2; the D is unclear. CDR3 DNA sequence: TGTGCCAGCAGCTTAGCAGGTTCCACAGTAAATTCTAACTATGGCTACACCTTC. Its translation is CASSLAGSTVNSNYGYTF.